Presented here are 6 T cell receptor beta chains from one specimen sequenced in a study of cytomegalovirus exposure and HLA in healthy donors. The PCR made use of 60 Vbeta and 13 Jbeta primers. The protocol was immunoSEQ multiplex PCR, while the TCRdb copy is restricted to in-frame clones and leaves out a portion. The table records approximately 73,000 clones, over 55% of them present only once. Sample: PBMCs. The receptors originated from a man younger than 45 in good health and CMV-seropositive.

The chain combines TRBV20-1 with TRBJ1-1; no definite D call. CDR1 is DFQATT, CDR2 SNEGSKA, per germline (reference sequence). The CDR3 is made up of 11 amino acids. V lost 3 bases to trimming and J lost 5 bases, with 7 bases between them. CDR3 sequence reads: CSARMETEAFF. The CDR3 nucleotides are TGCAGTGCTAGGATGGAGACTGAAGCTTTCTTT.

The V gene is TRBV6-5, the J gene TRBJ2-5; D remains unclear. The germline gives CDR1 MNHEY, CDR2 SVGAGI. The CDR3 is 14 amino acids. Trimming left V 0 bases short and J 2 bases short, with 7 bases between. CDR3 in DNA: TGTGCCAGCAGTTACTCTACGCTACAAGAGACCCAGTACTTC. This translates into CASSYSTLQETQYF.

The genes are TRBV6-5 and TRBJ2-3, with D possibly matching TRBD2 (5 bases). CDR1 MNHEY and CDR2 SVGAGI come from the germline V gene. This CDR3 spans 13 amino acids. Trimming took off 4 bases at V and 6 bases at J, with 11 bases between the two ends. CDR3 sequence (DNA): TGTGCCAGCAGTTCCTACCGAGGGGATACGCAGTATTTT. Translation: CASSSYRGDTQYF.

In its sample, this clone was seen a few times. The chain joins TRBV11-3 to TRBJ2-5, with D maybe TRBD2 (6 bases). The CDR3 extends over 14 amino acids. Germline V gene data show CDR1 as SGHNT and CDR2 as YENEEA. V was cut by 3 bases and J by 4 bases, with 12 bases left in between. This CDR3 reads CASSFGSTGETQYF. In DNA form, the CDR3 reads TGTGCCAGCAGCTTCGGGAGTACGGGAGAGACCCAGTACTTC.

The chain has TRBV5-1 and TRBJ2-2; D might be TRBD1 (6 bases). The ends were cut back, 4 bases at V and 2 bases at J, with 12 bases in the middle. This CDR3 contains 15 residues. Germline V gene data show CDR1 as SGHRS and CDR2 as YFSETQ. The CDR3: CASSADRKNTGELFF. CDR3 nucleotides: TGCGCCAGCAGCGCCGACAGGAAAAACACCGGGGAGCTGTTTTTT.

This clone is medium-sized. The genes are TRBV6-5 and TRBJ1-1, with 8 nucleotides matching TRBD1. V gave up 7 bases and J gave up 4 bases; unmatched junction bases: 2. The V gene's germline CDR1 is MNHEY and CDR2 SVGAGI. The CDR3 length is 12 residues. CDR3 DNA sequence: TGTGCCAGCAAAACAGGGGGCACTGAAGCTTTCTTT. It specifies CASKTGGTEAFF.